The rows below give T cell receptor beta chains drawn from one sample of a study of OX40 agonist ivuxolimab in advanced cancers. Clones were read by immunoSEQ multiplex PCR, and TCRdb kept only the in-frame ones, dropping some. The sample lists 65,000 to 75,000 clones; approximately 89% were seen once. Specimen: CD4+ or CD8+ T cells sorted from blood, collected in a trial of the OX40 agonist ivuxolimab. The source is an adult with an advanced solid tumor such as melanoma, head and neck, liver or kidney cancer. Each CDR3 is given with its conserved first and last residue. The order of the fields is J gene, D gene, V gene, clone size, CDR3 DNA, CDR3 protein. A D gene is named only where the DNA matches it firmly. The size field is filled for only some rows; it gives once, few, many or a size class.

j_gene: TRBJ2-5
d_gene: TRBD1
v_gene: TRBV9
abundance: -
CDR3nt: TGTGCCAGCAGCCCCGGGACAGGGGGCGGGAAGGAGACCCAGTACTTC
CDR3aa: CASSPGTGGGKETQYF

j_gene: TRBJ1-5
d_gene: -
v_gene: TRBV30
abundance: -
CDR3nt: TGTGCCTGGAGTGTACTCGAAAGGAGGCATTTT
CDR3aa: CAWSVLERRHF

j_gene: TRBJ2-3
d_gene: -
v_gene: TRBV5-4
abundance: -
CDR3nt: TGTGCCAGCAGCTTGCGAACAGATACGCAGTATTTT
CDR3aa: CASSLRTDTQYF

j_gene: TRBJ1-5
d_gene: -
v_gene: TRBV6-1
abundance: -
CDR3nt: TGTGCCAGCAGGGGGGAGGGCAATCAGCCCCAGCATTTT
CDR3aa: CASRGEGNQPQHF

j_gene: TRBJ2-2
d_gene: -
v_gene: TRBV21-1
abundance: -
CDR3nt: TGTGCCAGCAGCAAAGCGGTACAGGGGGCGAATGTCGGGGAGCTGTTTTTT
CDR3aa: CASSKAVQGANVGELFF

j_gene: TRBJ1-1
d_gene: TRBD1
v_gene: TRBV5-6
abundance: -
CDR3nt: TGTGCCAGCAGAGTAAAGACAGGGTATGACACTGAAGCTTTCTTT
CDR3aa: CASRVKTGYDTEAFF

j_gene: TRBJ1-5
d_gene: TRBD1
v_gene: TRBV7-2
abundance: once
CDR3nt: TGTGCCAGCAGCACCGGACAGGGAGGTTTTACTGGGAATCAGCCCCAGCATTTT
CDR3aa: CASSTGQGGFTGNQPQHF

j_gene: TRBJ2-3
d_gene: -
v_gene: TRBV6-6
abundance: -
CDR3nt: TGTGCCAGCAGTTCCAGCGACCTGGATACGCAGTATTTT
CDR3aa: CASSSSDLDTQYF

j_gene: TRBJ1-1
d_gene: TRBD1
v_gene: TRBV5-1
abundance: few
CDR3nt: TGCGCCAGCGGGGCAGGGGGCTTTGTCGGCACTGAAGCTTTCTTT
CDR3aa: CASGAGGFVGTEAFF

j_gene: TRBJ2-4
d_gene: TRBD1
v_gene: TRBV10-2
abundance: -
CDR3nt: TGCGCCAGCAGCATGGGACAGAGGGACATTCAGTACTTC
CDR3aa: CASSMGQRDIQYF

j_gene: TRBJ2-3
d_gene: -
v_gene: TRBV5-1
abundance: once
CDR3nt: TGCGCCAGCAGCCCCCGGCGAGGCGGGGGCCTAACCGTCACAGATACGCAGTATTTT
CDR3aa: CASSPRRGGGLTVTDTQYF

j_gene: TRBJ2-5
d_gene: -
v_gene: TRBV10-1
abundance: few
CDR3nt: TGCGCCAGCAGTGAACGGCGGGGAGTCCAAGAGACCCAGTACTTC
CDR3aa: CASSERRGVQETQYF

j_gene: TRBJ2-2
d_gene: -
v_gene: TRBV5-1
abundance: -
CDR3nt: TGCGCCAGCAGAGAGCGACTAGCGAACACCGGGGAGCTGTTTTTT
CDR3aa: CASRERLANTGELFF

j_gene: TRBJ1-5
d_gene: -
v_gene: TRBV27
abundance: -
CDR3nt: TGTGCCAGCAGTTTACGCAGAGGGGAAGGGCAGCCCCAGCATTTT
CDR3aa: CASSLRRGEGQPQHF

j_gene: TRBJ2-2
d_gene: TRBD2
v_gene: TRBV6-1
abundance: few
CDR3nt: TGTGCCACCAAGACTAGCGGGAAAGCCGGGGAGCTGTTTTTT
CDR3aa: CATKTSGKAGELFF

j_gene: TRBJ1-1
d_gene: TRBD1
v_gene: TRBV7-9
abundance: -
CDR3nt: TGTGCCAGCAGCCCCCCCCGGACAGGGTTGAGGAACACTGAAGCTTTCTTT
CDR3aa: CASSPPRTGLRNTEAFF

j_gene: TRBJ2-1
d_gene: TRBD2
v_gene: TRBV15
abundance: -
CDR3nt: TGTGCCACCAGCAGAGCCCTAGCGGGGGGACTAAATGAGCAGTTCTTC
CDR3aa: CATSRALAGGLNEQFF

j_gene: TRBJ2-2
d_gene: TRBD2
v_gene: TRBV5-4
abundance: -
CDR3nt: TGTGCCAGCAGCACTAGGGACCGGGGGGGCAGCGGGGAGCTGTTTTTT
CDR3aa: CASSTRDRGGSGELFF

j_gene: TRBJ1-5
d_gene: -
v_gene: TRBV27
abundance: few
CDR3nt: TGTGCCAGCAGTTTAAGGCCAAGCAATCAGCCCCAGCATTTT
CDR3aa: CASSLRPSNQPQHF

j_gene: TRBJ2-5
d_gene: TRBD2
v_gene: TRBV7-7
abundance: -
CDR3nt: TGTGCTAGCAGCTTAGCGGGGGGTGAGACCCAGTACTTC
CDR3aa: CASSLAGGETQYF

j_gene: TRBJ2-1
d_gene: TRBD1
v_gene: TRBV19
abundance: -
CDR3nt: TGTGCCAGTAGTATCTCGACAGGGGGCAATGAGCAGTTCTTC
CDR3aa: CASSISTGGNEQFF

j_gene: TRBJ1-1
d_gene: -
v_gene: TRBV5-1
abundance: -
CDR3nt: TGCGCCAGCAGCTTGGGGGAGAAGGGCACTGAAGCTTTCTTT
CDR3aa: CASSLGEKGTEAFF

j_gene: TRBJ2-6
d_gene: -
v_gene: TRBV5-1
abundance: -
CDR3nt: TGCGCCAGCAGCGGAGGGAGTTCTGGGGCCAACGTCCTGACTTTC
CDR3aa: CASSGGSSGANVLTF

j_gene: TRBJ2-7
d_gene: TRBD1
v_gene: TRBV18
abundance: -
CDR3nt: TGTGCCAGCTCAGCCCGGGACAGGCCCTACGAGCAGTACTTC
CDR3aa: CASSARDRPYEQYF

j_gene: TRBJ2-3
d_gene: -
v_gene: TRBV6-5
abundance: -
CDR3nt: TGTGCCAGCAGTTACTCTTGGACCGGCACAGATACGCAGTATTTT
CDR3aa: CASSYSWTGTDTQYF

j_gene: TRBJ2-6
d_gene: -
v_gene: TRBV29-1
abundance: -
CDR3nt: TGCAGCGTTGTTCTACAGAACTCTGGGGCCAACGTCCTGACTTTC
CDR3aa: CSVVLQNSGANVLTF